These T cell receptor beta chains were read from a single sample in a study of T cell repertoires in cytomegalovirus infection. For these receptors, no antigen is known. TCRdb itself ran the reads through MiXCR, one entry per CDR3 protein. The data contain 600,000 to 700,000 distinct CDR3 sequences, 33% of them seen just once; the ten biggest clones take up roughly 18%. The sample here was cultured PBMCs, taken from culture after CMV antigen stimulation. These receptors came from a human donor in good health (CMV status not recorded). Some clones in this sample may be carry-over from other donors' samples. Each CDR3 is given with its conserved first and last residue. A D gene is named only where the DNA matches it firmly. Some rows mark clone size as missing; the rest say once, few, many or name a class of expanded clone.

>TRBV6-1|-|TRBJ2-5|few
TGTGCCAGCAGTGGCGGGTTTCGAGAGACCCAGTACTTC
CASSGGFRETQYF
>TRBV20-1|TRBD2|TRBJ2-5|few
TGCAGTGCTATTTGGACTAGCGGGGGAGGAGAGACCCAGTACTTC
CSAIWTSGGGETQYF
>TRBV10-3|-|TRBJ2-1|few
TGTGCCATCAGTGAGTCCGGGACCTATGAGCAGTTCTTC
CAISESGTYEQFF
>TRBV7-8|-|TRBJ2-7|few
TGTGCCAGCAGCTTAGTACAGGGTAGTGCCTACGAGCAGTACTTC
CASSLVQGSAYEQYF
>TRBV20-1|TRBD1|TRBJ1-4|once
TGCAGTGCTAGCCGGGACAGGGGTCCCGAAAAACTGTTTTTT
CSASRDRGPEKLFF
>TRBV28|-|TRBJ2-5|-
TGTGCCAGCAGCATATATTCTAGGATTGAGACCCAGTACTTC
CASSIYSRIETQYF
>TRBV20-1|-|TRBJ1-1|-
TGCAGTGCTAGATCCGAAGGCGGGAAAGCTTTCTTT
CSARSEGGKAFF
>TRBV12-3/TRBV12-4|TRBD2|TRBJ2-5|-
TGTGCCAGCAGTTTAGAGGCGGGGGGCCCAGAGACCCAGTACTTC
CASSLEAGGPETQYF
>TRBV2|TRBD2|TRBJ2-7|-
TGTGCCAGCCAATTTAGCGGGACCGTCTTCGAGCAGTACTTC
CASQFSGTVFEQYF
>TRBV7-4|TRBD2|TRBJ2-1|-
TGTGCCAGCAGCTTAGAACTAGCGGGAGGGTGGAATGAGCAGTTCTTC
CASSLELAGGWNEQFF
>TRBV6-2/TRBV6-3|-|TRBJ2-1|-
TGTGCCAGCACCGATGGGGAGTCTACCTACAATGAGCAGTTCTTC
CASTDGESTYNEQFF
>TRBV28|TRBD2|TRBJ2-3|-
TGTGCCAGCAGTCAAGCGGGGGATCTTAGCACAGATACGCAGTATTTT
CASSQAGDLSTDTQYF
>TRBV15|TRBD1|TRBJ1-1|few
TGTGCCACCGCGGACAGGAAGGACACTGAAGCTTTCTTT
CATADRKDTEAFF
>TRBV19|-|TRBJ2-2|few
TGTGCCAGTAGTAAATTCACCGGGGAGCTGTTTTTT
CASSKFTGELFF
>TRBV12-3/TRBV12-4|-|TRBJ2-7|few
TGTGCCAGCAGCCCACAGGGTAACTACGAGCAGTACTTC
CASSPQGNYEQYF
>TRBV4-1|TRBD2|TRBJ2-1|-
TGTGCCAGCAGCCGCGTACTAGCGGGGGACCCCAACAATGAGCAGTTCTTC
CASSRVLAGDPNNEQFF
>TRBV6-2/TRBV6-3|-|TRBJ2-7|-
TGTGCCAGCAGTTACTCGACGTCTCCGGGGAGGAGCTCCTACGAGCAGTACTTC
CASSYSTSPGRSSYEQYF
>TRBV7-2|-|TRBJ2-2|many
TGTGCCAGCAGCTTATCCGGACGCCCCACCGGGGAGCTGTTTTTT
CASSLSGRPTGELFF